A single sample gave rise to the 8 T cell receptor beta chains below, sequenced in a study of cytomegalovirus exposure and HLA in healthy donors. 60 Vbeta and 13 Jbeta primers were used in PCR. The data were produced by immunoSEQ multiplex PCR, yet TCRdb's version contains in-frame clones alone and is incomplete. This sample has 150,000 to 200,000 clones, with roughly 85% found just once. The specimen sequenced was PBMCs. The source of these receptors is a woman aged 18-30 years in good health and CMV-seronegative.

The V call is TRBV6-5, the J call TRBJ2-7, with D possibly being TRBD2 (6 bases). Trimming removed 3 bases from V and 5 bases from J, with 17 bases in between. This CDR3 contains 15 residues. Germline CDR1 reads MNHEY; CDR2 reads SVGAGI. The CDR3 spells CASSYYSGDLNEQYF. In DNA form, the CDR3 reads TGTGCCAGCAGTTATTATTCGGGGGACTTAAACGAGCAGTACTTC.

The J gene is TRBJ1-6, the V gene TRBV5-1, with 10 bases fitting TRBD1. Trimming took 5 bases from V and 5 from J; bases not matched to a gene: 4. CDR3 length: 15 amino acids. Germline V CDR1 and CDR2: SGHRS, YFSETQ. CDR3 region: CASRKTGGDNSPLHF. The CDR3 DNA follows: TGCGCCAGCAGGAAGACAGGGGGCGATAATTCACCCCTCCACTTT. Full variable domain (rest looked up from reference TRBV5-1 and TRBJ1-6): KAGVTQTPRYLIKTRGQQVTLSCSPISGHRSVSWYQQTPGQGLQFLFEYFSETQRNKGNFPGRFSGRQFSNSRSEMNVSTLELGDSALYLCASRKTGGDNSPLHFGNGTRLTVT.

The chain has TRBV4-3 and TRBJ2-5, with 9 bases matching TRBD2. The J call may not be correct, given that the DNA end is closer to TRBJ2-7. CDR1 and CDR2 from the germline V gene are LGHNA and YSLEER. CDR3 size: 16 residues. Written as DNA, the CDR3 is TGCGCCAGCAGCCCTCGTCTTAGCGGGAGCTCCTACGAGCAGTACTTC. Translation gives CASSPRLSGSSYEQYF.

This chain connects TRBV4-3 to TRBJ1-3; weak D call: TRBD1 (5 bases). The CDR3 consists of 15 residues. Germline CDR1 reads LGHNA; CDR2 reads YSLEER. Trimming removed 5 bases at V and 4 bases at J, with 15 bases between. For the CDR3, the DNA is TGCGCCAGCAGCAAAGGAAGGGGCGGCGGAAACACCATATATTTT. Translated, it gives CASSKGRGGGNTIYF.

V is TRBV9 and J is TRBJ1-4; D gene uncertain. The V end was cut by 0 bases, the J end by 8 bases, with 11 bases between. Germline V gene sequence: CDR1 SGDLS, CDR2 YYNGEE. CDR3 size: 14 residues. CDR3 residues: CASSVGIYREKLFF. For the CDR3, the DNA is TGTGCCAGCAGCGTAGGAATTTACCGGGAAAAACTGTTTTTT.

As for this clone: Additional DNA sequences in this sample encode the identical CDR3. The chain couples TRBV7-2 to TRBJ1-2; 7 bases are a match to TRBD1. V gave up 5 bases and J gave up 8 bases; unmatched junction bases: 14. This CDR3 contains 15 residues. CDR1 is SGHTA, CDR2 FQGNSA, per germline. The CDR3 protein is CASSPGGGGARGYTF. CDR3 bases: TGTGCCAGCAGCCCAGGGGGTGGGGGCGCGAGAGGCTACACCTTC.

A few counts support this clone. The rearrangement uses TRBV11-2 and TRBJ2-5; 15 bases fit TRBD2. After removal of 5 bases from V and 4 bases from J, the junction contained 11 bases not matched to a gene. The CDR3 is made up of 18 amino acids. Germline CDR1 reads SGHAT; CDR2 reads FQNNGV. CDR3 loop: CASSPWTSGRALIETQYF. CDR3 DNA sequence: TGTGCCAGCAGCCCCTGGACTAGCGGGAGGGCTTTGATAGAGACCCAGTACTTC.

The CDR3 DNA sequence: TGTGCCAGCAGGCCGACAGGGGCTCTCTCTGGAAACACCATATATTTT. Protein product: CASRPTGALSGNTIYF. This chain links TRBV11-2 with TRBJ1-3; TRBD1 matches at 8 bases. V was pared by 6 bases and J by 0 bases, with 7 bases of the junction left unmatched. The CDR3 length is 16 residues. Germline V CDR1 and CDR2: SGHAT, FQNNGV.